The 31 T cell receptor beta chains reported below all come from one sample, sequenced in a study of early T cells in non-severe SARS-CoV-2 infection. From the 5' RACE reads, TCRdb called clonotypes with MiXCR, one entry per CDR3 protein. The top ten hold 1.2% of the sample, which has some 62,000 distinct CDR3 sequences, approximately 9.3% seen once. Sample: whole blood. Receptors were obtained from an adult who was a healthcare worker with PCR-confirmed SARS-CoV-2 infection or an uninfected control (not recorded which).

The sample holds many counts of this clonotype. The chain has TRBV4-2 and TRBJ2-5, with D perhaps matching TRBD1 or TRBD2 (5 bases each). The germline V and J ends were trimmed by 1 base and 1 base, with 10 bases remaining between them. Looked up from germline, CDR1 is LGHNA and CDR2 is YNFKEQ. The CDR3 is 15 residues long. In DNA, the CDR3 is TGTGCCAGCAGCCAAGTGACGGGGCCCCAAGAGACCCAGTACTTC. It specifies CASSQVTGPQETQYF.

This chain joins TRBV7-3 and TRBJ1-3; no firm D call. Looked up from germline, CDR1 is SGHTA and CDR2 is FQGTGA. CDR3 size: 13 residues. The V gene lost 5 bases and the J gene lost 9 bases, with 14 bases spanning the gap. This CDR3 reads CASSNGGTGTIYF. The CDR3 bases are TGTGCCAGCAGCAACGGTGGTACGGGCACCATATATTTT.

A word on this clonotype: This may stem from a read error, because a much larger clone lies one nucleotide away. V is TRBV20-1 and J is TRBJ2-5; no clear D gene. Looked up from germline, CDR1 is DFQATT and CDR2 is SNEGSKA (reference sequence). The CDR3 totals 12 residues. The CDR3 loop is CSAGPHQENQYF. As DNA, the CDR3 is TGCAGTGCCGGACCCCACCAAGAGAACCAGTACTTC.

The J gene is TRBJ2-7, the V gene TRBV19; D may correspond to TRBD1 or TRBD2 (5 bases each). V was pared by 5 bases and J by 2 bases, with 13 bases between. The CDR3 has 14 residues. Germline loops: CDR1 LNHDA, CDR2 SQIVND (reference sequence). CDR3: CASSLRDGPYEQYV. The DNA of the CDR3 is TGTGCCAGTAGTCTCCGGGACGGACCCTACGAGCAGTACGTC.

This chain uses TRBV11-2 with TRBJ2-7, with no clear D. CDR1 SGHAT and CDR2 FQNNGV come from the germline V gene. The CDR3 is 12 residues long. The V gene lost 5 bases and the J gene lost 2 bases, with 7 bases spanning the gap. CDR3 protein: CASSHFTYEQYV. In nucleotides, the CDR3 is TGTGCCAGCAGCCATTTTACCTACGAGCAGTACGTC.

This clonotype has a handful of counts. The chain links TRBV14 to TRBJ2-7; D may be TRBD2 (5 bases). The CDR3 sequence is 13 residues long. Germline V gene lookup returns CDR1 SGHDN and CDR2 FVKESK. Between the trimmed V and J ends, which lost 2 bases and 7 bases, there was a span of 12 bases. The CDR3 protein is CASSQTVSGEQYV. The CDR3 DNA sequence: TGTGCCAGCAGCCAAACTGTGAGCGGTGAGCAGTACGTC.

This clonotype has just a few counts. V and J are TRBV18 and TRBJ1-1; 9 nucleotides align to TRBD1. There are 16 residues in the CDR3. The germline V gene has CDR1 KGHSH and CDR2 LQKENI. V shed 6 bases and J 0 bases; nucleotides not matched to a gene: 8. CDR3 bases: TGTGCCAGCTCTCCGGGACAGGGACCGTTGAACACTGAAGCTTTCTTT. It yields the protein CASSPGQGPLNTEAFF.

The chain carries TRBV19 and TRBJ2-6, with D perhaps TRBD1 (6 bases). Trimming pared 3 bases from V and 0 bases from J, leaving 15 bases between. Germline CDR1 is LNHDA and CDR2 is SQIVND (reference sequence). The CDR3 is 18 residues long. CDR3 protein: CASSIVQGVLSGANVLTF. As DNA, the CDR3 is TGTGCCAGTAGTATTGTACAGGGAGTTCTCTCTGGGGCCAACGTCCTGACTTTC.

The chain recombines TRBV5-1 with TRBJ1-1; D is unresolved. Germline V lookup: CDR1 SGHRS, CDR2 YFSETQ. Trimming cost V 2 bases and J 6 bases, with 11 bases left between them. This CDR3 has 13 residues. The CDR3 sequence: CASSFDNQPEAFF. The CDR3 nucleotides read TGCGCCAGCAGCTTCGACAATCAACCTGAAGCTTTCTTT. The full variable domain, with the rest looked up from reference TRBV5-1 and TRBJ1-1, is KAGVTQTPRYLIKTRGQQVTLSCSPISGHRSVSWYQQTPGQGLQFLFEYFSETQRNKGNFPGRFSGRQFSNSRSEMNVSTLELGDSALYLCASSFDNQPEAFFGQGTRLTVV.

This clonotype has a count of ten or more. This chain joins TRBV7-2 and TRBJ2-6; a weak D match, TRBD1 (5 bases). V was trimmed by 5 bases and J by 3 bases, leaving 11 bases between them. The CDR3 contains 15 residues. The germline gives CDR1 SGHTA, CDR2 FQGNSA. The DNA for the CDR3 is TGTGCCAGCAGCCCCCAGGGTGGTGGGGCCAACGTCCTGACTTTC. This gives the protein CASSPQGGGANVLTF.

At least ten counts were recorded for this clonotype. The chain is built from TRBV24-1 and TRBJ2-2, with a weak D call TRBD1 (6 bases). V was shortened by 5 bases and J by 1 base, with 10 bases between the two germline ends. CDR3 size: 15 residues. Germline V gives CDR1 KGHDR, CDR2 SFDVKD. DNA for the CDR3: TGTGCCACCAGTGCCGGGACACTGAACACCGGGGAGCTGTTTTTT. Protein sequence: CATSAGTLNTGELFF.

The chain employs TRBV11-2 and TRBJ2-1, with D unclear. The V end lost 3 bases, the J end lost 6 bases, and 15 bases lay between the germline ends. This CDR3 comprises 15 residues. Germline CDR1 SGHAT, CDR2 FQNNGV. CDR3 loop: CASSLGSVAINEQFF. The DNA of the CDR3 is TGTGCCAGCAGCTTGGGCTCTGTAGCAATCAATGAGCAGTTCTTC.

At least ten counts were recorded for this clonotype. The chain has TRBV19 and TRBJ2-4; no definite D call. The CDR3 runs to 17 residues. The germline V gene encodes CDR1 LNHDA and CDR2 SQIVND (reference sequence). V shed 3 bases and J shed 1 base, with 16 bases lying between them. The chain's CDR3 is CASSITVQTRAKNIQYF. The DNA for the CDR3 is TGTGCCAGTAGTATCACAGTTCAAACACGGGCCAAAAACATTCAGTACTTC.

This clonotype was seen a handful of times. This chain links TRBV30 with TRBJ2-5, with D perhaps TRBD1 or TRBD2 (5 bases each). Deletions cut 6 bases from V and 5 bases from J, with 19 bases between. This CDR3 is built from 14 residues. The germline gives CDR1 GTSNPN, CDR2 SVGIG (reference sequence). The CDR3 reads CACTLVGDGETQYF. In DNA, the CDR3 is TGTGCCTGCACGTTGGTAGGGGACGGGGAGACCCAGTACTTC.

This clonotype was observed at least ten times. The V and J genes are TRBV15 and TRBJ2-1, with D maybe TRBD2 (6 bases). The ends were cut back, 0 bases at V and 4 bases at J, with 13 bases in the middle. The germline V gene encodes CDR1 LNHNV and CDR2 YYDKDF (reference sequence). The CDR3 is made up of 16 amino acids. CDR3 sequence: CATSRDSGRYYNEQFF. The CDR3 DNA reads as TGTGCCACCAGCAGAGATAGCGGCCGCTATTACAATGAGCAGTTCTTC.

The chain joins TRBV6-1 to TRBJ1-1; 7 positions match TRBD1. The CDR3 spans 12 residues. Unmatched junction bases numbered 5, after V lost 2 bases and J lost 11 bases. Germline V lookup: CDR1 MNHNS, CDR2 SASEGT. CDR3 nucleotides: TGTGCCAGCAGTGAACGAGGGGGCTATGCTTTCTTT. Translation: CASSERGGYAFF.

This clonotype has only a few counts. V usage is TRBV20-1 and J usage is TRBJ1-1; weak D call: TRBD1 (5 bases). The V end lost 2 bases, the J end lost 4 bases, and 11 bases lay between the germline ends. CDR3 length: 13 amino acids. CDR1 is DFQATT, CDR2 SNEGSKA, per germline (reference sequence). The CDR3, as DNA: TGCAGTGCTAGATCTCAGGGAGGCACTGAAGCTTTCTTT. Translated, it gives CSARSQGGTEAFF.

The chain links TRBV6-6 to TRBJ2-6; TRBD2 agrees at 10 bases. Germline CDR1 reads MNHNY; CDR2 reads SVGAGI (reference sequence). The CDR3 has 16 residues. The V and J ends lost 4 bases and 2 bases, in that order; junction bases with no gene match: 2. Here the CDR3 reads CASSSSGGAGANVLTF. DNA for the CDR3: TGTGCCAGCAGTTCCAGCGGGGGGGCTGGGGCCAACGTCCTGACTTTC.

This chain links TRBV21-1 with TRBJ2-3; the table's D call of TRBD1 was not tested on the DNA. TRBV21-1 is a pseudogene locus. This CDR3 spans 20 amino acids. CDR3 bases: TGTGCCAGCAGCAAAGCGCTTCGCAGGACAGGGGGCAAATTCACAGATACGCAGTATTTT. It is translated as CASSKALRRTGGKFTDTQYF.

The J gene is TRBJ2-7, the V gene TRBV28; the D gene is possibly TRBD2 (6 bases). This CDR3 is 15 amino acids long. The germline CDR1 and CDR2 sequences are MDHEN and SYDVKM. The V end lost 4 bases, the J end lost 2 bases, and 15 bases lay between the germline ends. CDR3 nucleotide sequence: TGTGCCAGCAGTTCAAACAAATGGAGGGCCTACGAGCAGTACGTC. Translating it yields CASSSNKWRAYEQYV.

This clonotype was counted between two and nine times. CDR3 sequence: CASSLGGTTTDTQYF. The DNA of the CDR3 is TGTGCCAGCAGCTTGGGAGGGACTACCACAGATACGCAGTATTTT. The chain has TRBV5-8 and TRBJ2-3; 7 nucleotides agree with TRBD2. Germline CDR1 reads SGHTS; CDR2 reads YDEGEE. V dropped 0 bases and J dropped 2; count of bases not matched to a gene: 3. The CDR3 consists of 15 residues.

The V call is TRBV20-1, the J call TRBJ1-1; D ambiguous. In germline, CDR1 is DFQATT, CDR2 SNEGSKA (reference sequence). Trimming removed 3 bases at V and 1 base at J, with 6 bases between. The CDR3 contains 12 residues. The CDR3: CSASYQNTEAFF. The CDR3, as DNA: TGCAGTGCTAGTTATCAGAACACTGAAGCTTTCTTT.

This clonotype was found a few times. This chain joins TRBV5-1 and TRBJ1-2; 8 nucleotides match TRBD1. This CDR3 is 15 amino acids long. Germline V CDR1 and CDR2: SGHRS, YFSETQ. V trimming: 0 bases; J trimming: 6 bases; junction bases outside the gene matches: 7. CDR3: CASSLAGGEVDGYTF. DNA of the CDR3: TGCGCCAGCAGCTTGGCAGGGGGCGAAGTGGATGGCTACACCTTC.

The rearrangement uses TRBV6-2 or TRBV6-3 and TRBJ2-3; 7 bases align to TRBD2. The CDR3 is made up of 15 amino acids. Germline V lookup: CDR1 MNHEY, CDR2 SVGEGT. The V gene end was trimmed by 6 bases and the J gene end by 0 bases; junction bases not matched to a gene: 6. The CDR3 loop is CASSKRLASTDTQYF. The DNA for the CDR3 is TGTGCCAGCAGCAAAAGACTAGCTAGCACAGATACGCAGTATTTT.

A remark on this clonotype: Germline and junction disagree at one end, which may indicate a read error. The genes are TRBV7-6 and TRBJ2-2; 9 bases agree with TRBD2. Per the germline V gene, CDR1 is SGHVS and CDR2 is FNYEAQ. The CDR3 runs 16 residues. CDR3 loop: CASSQGASGVTGVLFF. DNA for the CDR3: TGTGCCAGCAGCCAAGGGGCTAGCGGGGTCACCGGGGTGCTGTTTTTT.

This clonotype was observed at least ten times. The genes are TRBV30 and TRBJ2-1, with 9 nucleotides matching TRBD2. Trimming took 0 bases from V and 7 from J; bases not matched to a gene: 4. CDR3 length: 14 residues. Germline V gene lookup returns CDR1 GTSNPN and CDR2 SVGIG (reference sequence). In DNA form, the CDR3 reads TGTGCCTGGAGTGTACGGAGCGGGAGGAATGAGCAGTTCTTC. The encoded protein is CAWSVRSGRNEQFF.

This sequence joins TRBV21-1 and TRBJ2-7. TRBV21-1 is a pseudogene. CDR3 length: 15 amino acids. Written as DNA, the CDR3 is TGTGCCAGCAGCAACCGACGTTTCAGACCCTACGAGCAGTACGTC. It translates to CASSNRRFRPYEQYV.

The CDR3 sequence is CASSPLGWNYGYTF. The CDR3 DNA sequence: TGTGCCAGCAGCCCACTGGGATGGAACTATGGCTACACCTTC. The chain joins TRBV14 to TRBJ1-2; unclear D gene. The germline V gene has CDR1 SGHDN and CDR2 FVKESK. V was cut by 4 bases and J by 2 bases, with 11 bases left in between. The CDR3 is 14 residues long.

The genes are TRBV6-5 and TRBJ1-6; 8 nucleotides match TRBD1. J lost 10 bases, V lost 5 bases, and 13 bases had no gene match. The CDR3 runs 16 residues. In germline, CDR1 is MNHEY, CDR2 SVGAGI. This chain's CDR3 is CASSKTGQGSGSPLHF. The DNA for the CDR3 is TGTGCCAGCAGTAAGACCGGACAGGGATCGGGATCACCCCTCCACTTT.

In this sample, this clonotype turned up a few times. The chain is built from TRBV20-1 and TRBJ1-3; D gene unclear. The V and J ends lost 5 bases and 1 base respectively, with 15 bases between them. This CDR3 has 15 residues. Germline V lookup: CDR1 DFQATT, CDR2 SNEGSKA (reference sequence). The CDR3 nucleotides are TGCAGTGCTTTGGACGGGGAGATTTCTGGAAACACCATATATTTT. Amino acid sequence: CSALDGEISGNTIYF.

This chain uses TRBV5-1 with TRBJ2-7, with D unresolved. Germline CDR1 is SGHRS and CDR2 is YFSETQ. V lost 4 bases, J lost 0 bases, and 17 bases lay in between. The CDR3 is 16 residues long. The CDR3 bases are TGCGCCAGCAGCGGTTTTTTGGTTCCCCCCTCCTACGAGCAGTACGTC. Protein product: CASSGFLVPPSYEQYV.